Shown below are 23 T cell receptor beta chains from a single sample sequenced in a study. A single record per CDR3 protein comes from TCRdb applying MiXCR to the RT-PCR reads. The sample consists of 550,000 to 750,000 distinct CDR3 sequences, 12% to 15% of them appearing once. The sample comprised memory CD4+ T cells from blood. The receptors derive from a female donor in good health, serving as a healthy control.

The chain joins TRBV6-5 to TRBJ2-7; 8 nucleotides match TRBD1. V shed 0 bases and J 3 bases; nucleotides not matched to a gene: 7. Per the germline V gene, CDR1 is MNHEY and CDR2 is SVGAGI. CDR3 length: 16 residues. The DNA for the CDR3 is TGTGCCAGCAGTTACTCGGGGCAGGGGGCTATCTACGAGCAGTACTTC. Translation gives CASSYSGQGAIYEQYF.

This clonotype was counted many times. The chain's CDR3 is CASSQAGGVSEAFF. The CDR3 nucleotides read TGCGCCAGCAGCCAAGCGGGTGGGGTTTCTGAAGCTTTCTTT. This chain connects TRBV4-1 to TRBJ1-1; D remains ambiguous. From germline, CDR1 is MGHRA and CDR2 YSYEKL. The CDR3 contains 14 residues. Trimming left V 1 base short and J 6 bases short, with 12 bases between.

The chain carries TRBV10-2 and TRBJ2-3; the D gene is possibly TRBD2 (6 bases). V was clipped by 6 bases and J by 7 bases, with 11 bases between them. The CDR3 runs to 12 residues. Germline-derived CDR1 and CDR2 are WSHSY and SAAADI. CDR3 in amino acids: CASRDYENTQYF. DNA for the CDR3: TGCGCCAGCAGGGACTACGAGAATACGCAGTATTTT.

The CDR3 is CSVDRTGSTEAFF. The CDR3, as DNA: TGCAGCGTTGACAGGACGGGATCCACTGAAGCTTTCTTT. The V and J genes are TRBV29-1 and TRBJ1-1; D unclear. The germline gives CDR1 SQVTM, CDR2 ANQGSEA. Trimming stripped 3 bases from V and 4 bases from J, with 12 bases between. The CDR3 is 13 amino acids.

This clonotype has just a few counts. The chain has TRBV24-1 and TRBJ2-1, with unresolved D. Germline CDR1 is KGHDR and CDR2 is SFDVKD. This CDR3 has 13 amino acids. Trimming took off 1 base at V and 5 bases at J, with 5 bases between the two ends. CDR3: CATSDLYHNEQFF. The DNA for the CDR3 is TGTGCCACCAGTGATTTATACCACAATGAGCAGTTCTTC.

The V gene is TRBV6-1, the J gene TRBJ1-5; D is unclear. Trimming removed 5 bases from V and 2 bases from J, with 10 bases in between. The CDR3 loop spans 14 amino acids. The germline CDR1 and CDR2 sequences are MNHNS and SASEGT. The CDR3: CASSHDGGNQPQHF. DNA of the CDR3: TGTGCCAGCAGTCACGACGGCGGCAATCAGCCCCAGCATTTT.

This clonotype was detected a few times. This chain joins TRBV12-3 or TRBV12-4 and TRBJ1-5; unclear D gene. The CDR3 consists of 14 residues. Trimming took 3 bases from V and 2 from J, leaving 8 bases between them. CDR3 loop: CASSFSAGNQPQHF. The CDR3, as DNA: TGTGCCAGCAGTTTCTCGGCGGGCAATCAGCCCCAGCATTTT.

This clonotype was found a few times. The J gene is TRBJ2-1, the V gene TRBV6-2 or TRBV6-3, with unresolved D. This CDR3 has 15 residues. The V end was cut by 0 bases, the J end by 4 bases, with 10 bases between. The germline V gene has CDR1 MNHEY and CDR2 SVGEGT. CDR3 nucleotide sequence: TGTGCCAGCAGTTACTCATCCGCGACTTACAATGAGCAGTTCTTC. Protein product: CASSYSSATYNEQFF.

This clonotype was observed a handful of times. The chain has TRBV3-1 and TRBJ1-1; 7 bases line up with TRBD1. This CDR3 has 16 amino acids. The junction had 5 bases not matched to a gene; V was cut back by 1 base and J by 0 bases. The germline V gene encodes CDR1 LGHDT and CDR2 YNNKEL (reference sequence). For the CDR3, the DNA is TGTGCCAGCAGCCAAGTCCCGGGACAGTTGAACACTGAAGCTTTCTTT. As protein: CASSQVPGQLNTEAFF.

This clonotype was found many times. The chain uses TRBV5-1 and TRBJ1-1; 7 bases match TRBD1. The CDR3 runs to 15 residues. Germline-derived CDR1 and CDR2 are SGHRS and YFSETQ. V dropped 3 bases and J dropped 0; count of bases not matched to a gene: 5. The CDR3 bases are TGCGCCAGCAGCTCGACAGGGTTCTTGAACACTGAAGCTTTCTTT. Amino acid sequence: CASSSTGFLNTEAFF.

The rearrangement links TRBV20-1 to TRBJ1-1, with 7 positions matching TRBD1. Germline trimming cut 5 bases from V and 2 bases from J; bases unmatched to any gene: 2. This CDR3 contains 12 residues. Germline-derived CDR1 and CDR2 are DFQATT and SNEGSKA (reference sequence). CDR3 residues: CSAGDRNTEAFF. The CDR3, as DNA: TGCAGTGCTGGGGACAGAAACACTGAAGCTTTCTTT.

This clonotype was seen only a few times. The genes are TRBV9 and TRBJ1-5, with D possibly TRBD1 on 5 matching bases. Germline lookup yields CDR1 SGDLS and CDR2 YYNGEE. This CDR3 spans 15 amino acids. Trimming took 4 bases from V and 0 from J, leaving 11 bases between them. CDR3 amino acids: CASSKTANSNQPQHF. The CDR3 DNA follows: TGTGCCAGCAGCAAGACAGCAAATAGCAATCAGCCCCAGCATTTT.

The CDR3 sequence is CSARGSDTGQGIYEQYF. CDR3 bases: TGCAGTGCTAGGGGCTCCGACACGGGACAGGGGATTTACGAGCAGTACTTC. The chain uses TRBV20-1 and TRBJ2-7, with 10 nucleotides matching TRBD1. The length of the CDR3 is 17 residues. The trim removed 3 bases at V and 4 bases at J, leaving 15 bases unmatched. CDR1 and CDR2 (germline): DFQATT, SNEGSKA (reference sequence).

J is TRBJ2-3 and V is TRBV9; D gene ambiguous. Per germline, CDR1 SGDLS and CDR2 YYNGEE. The CDR3 runs 18 residues. The V end lost 4 bases, the J end lost 0 bases, and 21 bases lay between the germline ends. CDR3 sequence: CASSRNPNVLSSTDTQYF. CDR3 bases: TGTGCCAGCAGCCGAAACCCTAATGTCCTATCTAGCACAGATACGCAGTATTTT.

This chain uses TRBV20-1 with TRBJ1-5; D is uncertain. The V gene's germline CDR1 is DFQATT and CDR2 SNEGSKA (reference sequence). Between the trimmed V and J ends, which lost 1 base and 3 bases, there was a span of 13 bases. The length of the CDR3 is 15 residues. CDR3 region: CSARAGGGNNQPQHF. CDR3 nucleotide sequence: TGCAGTGCTAGAGCGGGTGGAGGGAACAATCAGCCCCAGCATTTT.

This clonotype was counted a few times. The CDR3 spells CASSFGGRYNEQFF. In nucleotides, the CDR3 is TGTGCCAGCAGTTTCGGGGGCCGCTACAATGAGCAGTTCTTC. The rearrangement links TRBV28 to TRBJ2-1; TRBD1 or TRBD2 may be the D gene (6 bases each). V was trimmed by 3 bases and J by 3 bases, leaving 9 bases between them. This CDR3 region has 14 residues. Germline V gene data show CDR1 as MDHEN and CDR2 as SYDVKM.

The V gene is TRBV5-4, the J gene TRBJ2-2; 9 positions agree with TRBD1. The CDR3 runs 16 residues. CDR1 is SGHNT, CDR2 YYREEE, per germline (reference sequence). The V gene end was trimmed by 4 bases and the J gene end by 3 bases; junction bases not matched to a gene: 7. The CDR3 nucleotides read TGTGCCAGCAGCGAAGGACAGGGGAGTTACACCGGGGAGCTGTTTTTT. The encoded protein is CASSEGQGSYTGELFF. Looking up the rest from reference TRBV5-4 and TRBJ2-2 gives the full variable domain: ETGVTQSPTHLIKTRGQQVTLRCSSQSGHNTVSWYQQALGQGPQFIFQYYREEENGRGNFPPRFSGLQFPNYSSELNVNALELDDSALYLCASSEGQGSYTGELFFGEGSRLTVL.

The chain joins TRBV24-1 to TRBJ2-1, with 8 positions matching TRBD2. Germline V gives CDR1 KGHDR, CDR2 SFDVKD. V lost 1 base to trimming and J lost 2 bases; unmatched junction nucleotides: 3. This CDR3 comprises 16 residues. The CDR3 region has the DNA TGTGCCACCAGTGATTTTCCCGGGAGGGCCTACAATGAGCAGTTCTTC. Translation gives CATSDFPGRAYNEQFF.

This clonotype turned up a few times. The V call is TRBV27, the J call TRBJ2-3, with D possibly matching TRBD1 (7 bases). This CDR3 spans 17 amino acids. Germline V gene data show CDR1 as MNHEY and CDR2 as SMNVEV (reference sequence). V lost 7 bases, J lost 4 bases, and 24 bases lay in between. In DNA form, the CDR3 reads TGTGCCAGCACAGGGACAGCCGGGAGTGGAGGCCCAGATACGCAGTATTTT. Translation: CASTGTAGSGGPDTQYF.

The J gene is TRBJ1-2, the V gene TRBV27; D remains unclear. Germline V gene sequence: CDR1 MNHEY, CDR2 SMNVEV (reference sequence). V gave up 6 bases and J gave up 8 bases, with 10 bases separating them. CDR3 length: 11 residues. The CDR3: CASSTGKGYTF. In DNA form, the CDR3 reads TGTGCCAGCAGCACGGGAAAAGGCTACACCTTC.

This chain joins TRBV20-1 and TRBJ1-5; the match to TRBD1 covers 12 bases. The trim removed 0 bases at V and 7 bases at J, leaving 10 bases unmatched. The CDR3 length is 17 residues. Germline V gives CDR1 DFQATT, CDR2 SNEGSKA (reference sequence). In DNA form, the CDR3 reads TGCAGTGCTAGAGATCCAGGGGGACAGGGGGCAGTCCAGCCCCAGCATTTT. Translating gives CSARDPGGQGAVQPQHF.

This clonotype occurred many times. The gene calls are TRBV7-2 and TRBJ2-3, with a tentative D call TRBD2 (6 bases). Germline V gene sequence: CDR1 SGHTA, CDR2 FQGNSA. Trimming took 5 bases from V and 6 from J, leaving 15 bases between them. The CDR3 length is 14 residues. CDR3 nucleotides: TGTGCCAGCAGCCCCGCATCCGCGGGGGATACGCAGTATTTT. Encoded protein: CASSPASAGDTQYF. The complete variable domain, with remaining parts taken from reference TRBV7-2 and TRBJ2-3, reads GAGVSQSPSNKVTEKGKDVELRCDPISGHTALYWYRQSLGQGLEFLIYFQGNSAPDKSGLPSDRFSAERTGGSVSTLTIQRTQQEDSAVYLCASSPASAGDTQYFGPGTRLTVL.

The chain carries TRBV30 and TRBJ1-2; 7 nucleotides line up with TRBD1. CDR1 and CDR2 (germline): GTSNPN, SVGIG (reference sequence). The CDR3 runs to 12 residues. The trim removed 8 bases at V and 2 bases at J, leaving 5 bases unmatched. The CDR3 DNA reads as TGTGCCCCGCTGGGACAGAACTATGGCTACACCTTC. Protein sequence: CAPLGQNYGYTF.